The 23 T cell receptor beta chains below all came from one sample that was sequenced in a study of tumor and adjacent non-tumor tissue in lung cancer. No cell sorting was done before RNA was extracted from the tissue. Distant lung tissue was collected more than 3 cm away from the tumor edge. A modified ARM-PCR protocol with three rounds of nested PCR amplified TCRbeta. From the multiplex PCR reads, TCRdb called clonotypes with MiXCR, one entry per CDR3 protein. This table holds 98,000 or so distinct CDR3 sequences, approximately 80% found once. Sequenced material: distant non-tumor lung tissue. All receptors come from a man aged 55 to 70 with small cell lung cancer.

About this clonotype: This CDR3 is missing its conserved last phenylalanine or tryptophan, likely due to a read error. The DNA is omitted, as the CDR3 cannot be located on it reliably, and the CDR3 follows TCRdb's listing. CDR3 region: CAISPPGKAWEAFL. The genes are TRBV10-3 and TRBJ1-1; the table calls TRBD1, which could not be checked here. Germline V gene sequence: CDR1 ENHRY, CDR2 SYGVKD. With termini counted, the CDR3 has 14 amino acids.

Turning to this clonotype: One junction end does not reproduce the germline sequence, and a read error may be involved. The chain couples TRBV10-2 to TRBJ2-1; D is possibly TRBD1 or TRBD2 (5 bases each). This CDR3 spans 13 amino acids. Germline V gives CDR1 WSHSY, CDR2 SAAADI. The CDR3 protein is CASCEIGQGEQFF. Written as DNA, the CDR3 is TGTGCTAGCTGCGAGATTGGCCAGGGTGAGCAGTTTTTC.

A note on this clonotype: The junction departs from germline at one end; a sequencing error may be responsible. J is TRBJ2-3 and V is TRBV7-9; 15 nucleotides align to TRBD2. The CDR3 runs 16 residues. In germline, CDR1 is SEHNR, CDR2 FQNEAQ (reference sequence). This CDR3 reads CAISLGLAGGTDTQYF. In nucleotides, the CDR3 is TGTGCCATCAGCCTGGGACTAGCGGGAGGTACAGATACGCAGTATTTT. The full variable domain, completed using reference TRBV7-9 and TRBJ2-3, is DTGVSQNPRHKITKRGQNVTFRCDPISEHNRLYWYRQTLGQGPEFLTYFQNEAQLEKSRLLSDRFSAERPKGSFSTLEIQRTEQGDSAMYLCAISLGLAGGTDTQYFGPGTRLTVL.

Details on this clonotype: Relative to the germline gene, one junction end is altered; a read error may explain this. The V call is TRBV6-2 or TRBV6-3, the J call TRBJ2-5; D is unclear. The CDR3 sequence is 13 residues long. Per germline, CDR1 MNHEY and CDR2 SVGEGT. CDR3 coding DNA: TGTGTCAGCAGCGACGCCGCCCAAGGGACCCAGTACTTC. Its translation: CVSSDAAQGTQYF.

Note on this clonotype: The conserved closing phenylalanine or tryptophan is absent in this CDR3, likely reflecting a read error. This rearrangement joins TRBV12-5 to TRBJ2-1; 7 nucleotides match TRBD1. Germline CDR1 and CDR2: LGHNT and FRNRAP. The CDR3 spans 18 residues. The V and J ends lost 5 bases and 0 bases, in that order; junction bases with no gene match: 13. CDR3 protein: CASGPWIGGFGSYNEQFL. The DNA of the CDR3 is TGTGCTAGTGGTCCCTGGATAGGGGGCTTCGGCTCCTACAATGAGCAGTTCCTC.

Concerning this clonotype itself: One end of the junction fails to match germline, which may point to a read error. The J gene is TRBJ2-7, the V gene TRBV28; TRBD2 agrees at 11 bases. The germline CDR1 and CDR2 sequences are MDHEN and SYDVKM. The CDR3 covers 15 residues. The CDR3: CTSSFLGTSGYEQYF. The CDR3 nucleotides are TGTACCAGCAGTTTTCTAGGGACTAGCGGATACGAGCAGTACTTC.

The rearrangement joins TRBV5-1 to TRBJ2-5; D gene unclear. This CDR3 is built from 14 residues. V was cut by 4 bases and J by 5 bases, with 15 bases left in between. Germline V gene lookup returns CDR1 SGHRS and CDR2 YFSETQ. CDR3 sequence: CASSPQPPHETQYF. The CDR3 DNA reads as TGCGCCAGCAGCCCCCAGCCGCCCCATGAGACCCAGTACTTC.

Turning to this clonotype: Lacking the conserved final phenylalanine or tryptophan, this CDR3 likely reflects a read error. No DNA is shown, since the ends of the CDR3 on it are uncertain; the CDR3 is the one TCRdb lists. The CDR3 is CASSGGRSMNTETFI. The rearrangement joins TRBV5-4 to TRBJ1-1; TRBD1, as called in the table, went unchecked against the DNA. Germline V gene lookup returns CDR1 SGHNT and CDR2 YYREEE (reference sequence). The CDR3 extends over 15 residues, inclusive of both ends.

This clonotype was detected many times. V gene TRBV20-1 combines with J gene TRBJ2-1; 9 nucleotides agree with TRBD2. Germline V gene data show CDR1 as DFQATT and CDR2 as SNEGSKA (reference sequence). After removal of 3 bases from V and 3 bases from J, the junction contained 9 bases not matched to a gene. The CDR3 length is 16 residues. The CDR3 coding sequence is TGCAGTGCTAGCGATTTGACTAGCGGTTACTACAATGAGCAGTTCTTC. It translates to CSASDLTSGYYNEQFF.

Concerning this clonotype itself: Given the absence of the conserved phenylalanine or tryptophan at the CDR3 end, a read error is likely. This rearrangement joins TRBV12-3 or TRBV12-4 to TRBJ2-1, with 7 bases lining up with TRBD2. The CDR3 sequence is 14 residues long. The ends lost 8 bases at V and 5 bases at J; junction bases unmatched: 9. CDR3 coding DNA: TGTGCCAGCGCGGTTAGGGAGGGTCACAATGAGCAGTTCCTC. The encoded protein is CASAVREGHNEQFL.

V gene TRBV12-3 or TRBV12-4 combines with J gene TRBJ2-7; 11 nucleotides agree with TRBD1. V dropped 10 bases and J dropped 6; count of bases not matched to a gene: 11. The CDR3 is 14 amino acids. CDR3 in amino acids: CAISRPGTGGEQYF. CDR3 coding DNA: TGTGCCATCAGCCGACCTGGGACAGGGGGCGAGCAGTACTTC.

Notes on this clonotype: One end of the junction is discordant with germline, which a read error may explain. This sequence joins TRBV29-1 and TRBJ2-5; 10 bases map to TRBD1. Per the germline V gene, CDR1 is SQVTM and CDR2 is ANQGSEA. This CDR3 spans 12 amino acids. CDR3 amino acids: CSVSGTGETQYF. In nucleotides, the CDR3 is TGCAGCGTATCCGGGACAGGGGAGACTCAGTACTTC.

This clonotype was recorded at least ten times. This CDR3 is CSANSLTSGSYNEQFF. The CDR3 nucleotides read TGCAGTGCTAACTCCCTGACTAGCGGGTCGTACAATGAGCAGTTCTTC. This chain connects TRBV20-1 to TRBJ2-1; 10 nucleotides agree with TRBD2. V trimming: 4 bases; J trimming: 4 bases; junction bases outside the gene matches: 10. The CDR3 sequence is 16 residues long. Per the germline V gene, CDR1 is DFQATT and CDR2 is SNEGSKA (reference sequence).

As regards this clonotype: Given a much more abundant clone one base away, this may be a read error. J is TRBJ2-5 and V is TRBV28, with 7 bases fitting TRBD2. Germline CDR1 is MDHEN and CDR2 is SYDVKM. This CDR3 is 14 amino acids long. Germline trimming cut 6 bases from V and 1 base from J; bases unmatched to any gene: 5. CDR3 in DNA: TGTGCCAGCAGCGCGGGAGACATCCAAGAGACCCAGTACTTC. Amino acid sequence: CASSAGDIQETQYF.

Only a few counts were recorded for this clonotype. The junction differs from germline at one of its ends, possibly a read error. The rearrangement joins TRBV6-1 to TRBJ2-1; D remains ambiguous. The CDR3 has 16 residues. In germline, CDR1 is MNHNS, CDR2 SASEGT. The chain's CDR3 is CAGSEWSVSPYNEQFF. CDR3 nucleotides: TGTGCCGGCAGTGAATGGAGTGTCAGTCCCTACAATGAGCAGTTCTTC.

A note on this clonotype: This may stem from a read error, because a much larger clone lies one nucleotide away. The chain recombines TRBV5-1 with TRBJ2-1; 12 nucleotides agree with TRBD1. Germline assignment: CDR1 SGHRS and CDR2 YFSETQ. V was clipped by 4 bases and J by 3 bases; unmatched bases: 14. This CDR3 region has 19 residues. The CDR3 sequence: CASSPPQPGTGGSYNEQFF. In DNA form, the CDR3 reads TGCGCCAGCAGCCCTCCCCAGCCCGGGACAGGGGGCAGCTACAATGAGCAGTTCTTC. The variable domain in full, completed from reference TRBV5-1 and TRBJ2-1, reads KAGVTQTPRYLIKTRGQQVTLSCSPISGHRSVSWYQQTPGQGLQFLFEYFSETQRNKGNFPGRFSGRQFSNSRSEMNVSTLELGDSALYLCASSPPQPGTGGSYNEQFFGPGTRLTVL.

This clonotype was detected a few times. It may be a read error: a sequence one base away is much more abundant. This chain uses TRBV30 with TRBJ2-7; 8 nucleotides agree with TRBD2. This CDR3 has 13 amino acids. CDR1 is GTSNPN and CDR2 is SVGIG in the germline V gene (reference sequence). CDR3 in DNA: TGTGCCTGGGACCGGACTAGCTCCTACGAGCACTACTTC. Translated, it gives CAWDRTSSYEHYF.

This clonotype has a single count. This chain connects TRBV5-4 to TRBJ1-1, with TRBD1 matching 8 bases. In germline, CDR1 is SGHNT, CDR2 YYREEE (reference sequence). This CDR3 comprises 17 residues. V dropped 6 bases and J dropped 0; count of bases not matched to a gene: 13. The CDR3 here is CASNLDRVGVMNTEAFF. CDR3 DNA: TGTGCCAGCAATCTGGACAGGGTAGGGGTAATGAACACTGAAGCTTTCTTT.

The genes are TRBV12-3 or TRBV12-4 and TRBJ1-5; D not resolved. The CDR3 sequence is 14 residues long. V dropped 11 bases and J dropped 6 bases, with 20 bases sitting between them. In nucleotides, the CDR3 is TGTGCCGGCAACCCCAACATGGATGGTCAGCCCCAGCATTTT. Its protein is CAGNPNMDGQPQHF.

The chain is built from TRBV11-2 and TRBJ2-2, with D hard to call. V was trimmed by 2 bases and J by 0 bases, leaving 7 bases between them. CDR3 length: 15 residues. The V gene's germline CDR1 is SGHAT and CDR2 FQNNGV. The CDR3, as DNA: TGTGCCAGCAGCTTAACGTGGTCGAACACCGGGGAGCTGTTTTTT. Translated: CASSLTWSNTGELFF.

Remarks on this clonotype: The germline gene is not matched at one end of the junction; a read error may be the cause. The gene calls are TRBV12-3 or TRBV12-4 and TRBJ1-6; the D gene is possibly TRBD1 (6 bases). The CDR3 runs to 14 residues. The CDR3 sequence: CTSTHRGLHSPLHF. The CDR3 bases are TGTACCAGTACCCATAGGGGGTTGCATTCACCCCTCCACTTT.

The J gene is TRBJ2-7, the V gene TRBV28; D perhaps matches TRBD2 (6 bases). Germline CDR1 and CDR2: MDHEN and SYDVKM. V was clipped by 9 bases and J by 3 bases, with 18 bases between them. The CDR3 spans 14 residues. CDR3: CARSPRGKSYEQYF. CDR3 nucleotides: TGTGCCAGAAGCCCCCGGGGGAAAAGCTACGAGCAGTACTTC. Variable domain in full (rest from reference TRBV28 and TRBJ2-7): DVKVTQSSRYLVKRTGEKVFLECVQDMDHENMFWYRQDPGLGLRLIYFSYDVKMKEKGDIPEGYSVSREKKERFSLILESASTNQTSMYLCARSPRGKSYEQYFGPGTRLTVT.

Concerning this clonotype itself: One end of the junction does not line up with germline, which may come from a read error. The rearrangement links TRBV29-1 to TRBJ2-3, with D perhaps TRBD2 (5 bases). CDR1 SQVTM and CDR2 ANQGSEA come from the germline V gene. CDR3 length: 14 amino acids. The CDR3 region is CSVENGITLDTLYF. In DNA, the CDR3 is TGCAGCGTTGAAAACGGGATTACCCTAGATACGCTGTATTTT.